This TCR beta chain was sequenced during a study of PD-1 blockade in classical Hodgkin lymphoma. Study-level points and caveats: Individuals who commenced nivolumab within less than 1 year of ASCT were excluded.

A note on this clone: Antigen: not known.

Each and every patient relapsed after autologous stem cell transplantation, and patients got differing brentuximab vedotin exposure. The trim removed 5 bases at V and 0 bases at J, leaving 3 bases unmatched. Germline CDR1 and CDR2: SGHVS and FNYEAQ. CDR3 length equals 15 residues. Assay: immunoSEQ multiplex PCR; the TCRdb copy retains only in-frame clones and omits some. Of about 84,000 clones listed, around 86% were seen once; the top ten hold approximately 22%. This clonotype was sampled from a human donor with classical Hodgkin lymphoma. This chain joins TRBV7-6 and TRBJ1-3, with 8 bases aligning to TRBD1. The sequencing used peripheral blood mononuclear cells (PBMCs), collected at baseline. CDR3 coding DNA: TGTGCCAGCAGCCGTGGGACAGGCTCTGGAAACACCATATATTTT. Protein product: CASSRGTGSGNTIYF.